Below, 19 T cell receptor beta chains from the same sample are listed, as sequenced in a study of blood T cell repertoires in COVID-19. Repertoires were generated with immunoSEQ multiplex PCR, while TCRdb's copy carries only in-frame clones and drops some. The sample consists of some 350,000 clones, approximately 90% of them appearing once. Sequencing used peripheral blood. These receptor sequences come from a woman aged 18-29 years who had recovered from COVID-19.

This clone was counted at least ten times. The rearrangement joins TRBV6-4 to TRBJ2-1; perhaps TRBD2 as D (5 bases). Deletions cut 2 bases from V and 3 bases from J, with 5 bases between. There are 13 residues in the CDR3. CDR1 is MRHNA and CDR2 is SNTAGT in the germline V gene. The CDR3 region has the DNA TGTGCCAGCAGTGACCGGGACTACAATGAGCAGTTCTTC. Residues: CASSDRDYNEQFF.

This chain links TRBV27 with TRBJ2-3, with D possibly matching TRBD2 (5 bases). V was cut by 8 bases and J by 1 base, with 16 bases left in between. Germline CDR1 is MNHEY and CDR2 is SMNVEV (reference sequence). This CDR3 contains 15 residues. The CDR3 bases are TGTGCCAGCCAAACAGCAGGAGCGGGCACAGATACGCAGTATTTT. Translating it yields CASQTAGAGTDTQYF.

The gene calls are TRBV7-9 and TRBJ2-7; TRBD2 matches at 7 bases. CDR1 is SEHNR, CDR2 FQNEAQ, per germline (reference sequence). The CDR3 totals 15 residues. After removal of 5 bases from V and 3 bases from J, the junction contained 10 bases not matched to a gene. DNA of the CDR3: TGTGCCAGCAGCCCACGGGGACTAAGAGACTACGAGCAGTACGTC. It codes for CASSPRGLRDYEQYV.

The V and J genes are TRBV5-1 and TRBJ2-3, with a weak D call TRBD2 (6 bases). The CDR3 is 17 residues long. The germline CDR1 and CDR2 sequences are SGHRS and YFSETQ. The V gene lost 0 bases and the J gene lost 1 base, with 15 bases spanning the gap. CDR3 region: CASSLVGWEAGTDTQYF. The CDR3 DNA reads as TGCGCCAGCAGCTTGGTTGGTTGGGAGGCGGGCACAGATACGCAGTATTTT.

This clone was seen a single time. For the CDR3, the DNA is TGTGCCAGCCACAGAGGGCGGGGTGAGCAGTTCTTC. Protein sequence: CASHRGRGEQFF. This chain uses TRBV25-1 with TRBJ2-1; maybe TRBD2 (6 bases). From germline, CDR1 is MGHDK and CDR2 SYGVNS. The length of the CDR3 is 12 residues. V was cut by 8 bases and J by 9 bases, with 14 bases left in between.

The chain uses TRBV28 and TRBJ2-2; a weak D match, TRBD2 (6 bases). Germline assignment: CDR1 MDHEN and CDR2 SYDVKM. The V gene lost 3 bases and the J gene lost 2 bases, with 13 bases spanning the gap. The CDR3 covers 16 residues. The CDR3 nucleotides are TGTGCCAGCAGTTTGTCGGGAGCGATCAACACCGGGGAGCTGTTTTTT. It is translated as CASSLSGAINTGELFF.

The rearrangement uses TRBV27 and TRBJ2-5, with 9 positions matching TRBD1. Germline V CDR1 and CDR2: MNHEY, SMNVEV (reference sequence). The CDR3 is made up of 13 amino acids. The trim removed 6 bases at V and 7 bases at J, leaving 6 bases unmatched. CDR3 sequence reads: CASRQQGAGTQYF. Written as DNA, the CDR3 is TGTGCCAGCAGGCAACAGGGGGCCGGGACCCAGTACTTC.

This chain links TRBV5-1 with TRBJ2-1; no reliable D call. Trimming cost V 3 bases and J 2 bases, with 3 bases left between them. The CDR3 has 12 residues. Per the germline V gene, CDR1 is SGHRS and CDR2 is YFSETQ. This CDR3 is CASSYTYNEQFF. The CDR3 bases are TGCGCCAGCAGCTACACCTACAATGAGCAGTTCTTC.

The genes are TRBV29-1 and TRBJ1-1; a weak D match, TRBD1 (6 bases). CDR3 length equals 15 residues. V gave up 1 base and J gave up 3 bases, with 15 bases separating them. Germline CDR1 and CDR2: SQVTM and ANQGSEA. The CDR3 sequence is CSVEGGQGTYTEAFF. The CDR3 DNA is TGCAGCGTTGAAGGGGGTCAGGGGACCTACACTGAAGCTTTCTTT.

The J gene is TRBJ1-2, the V gene TRBV19, with a tentative D call TRBD1 (5 bases). V dropped 4 bases and J dropped 4 bases, with 13 bases sitting between them. The germline gives CDR1 LNHDA, CDR2 SQIVND (reference sequence). The CDR3 contains 14 residues. The CDR3 DNA sequence: TGTGCCAGTAGTAGCACAGGAGTCTCCTATGGCTACACCTTC. Residues: CASSSTGVSYGYTF.

This rearrangement joins TRBV7-6 to TRBJ2-2, with D uncertain. This CDR3 has 13 amino acids. Trimming cost V 2 bases and J 5 bases, with 6 bases left between them. The germline V gene encodes CDR1 SGHVS and CDR2 FNYEAQ. CDR3 DNA sequence: TGTGCCAGCAGCTTATCGAGGACCGGGGAGCTGTTTTTT. Residues: CASSLSRTGELFF.

The chain combines TRBV19 with TRBJ2-6, with a tentative D call TRBD1 (7 bases). This CDR3 contains 17 residues. The germline CDR1 and CDR2 sequences are LNHDA and SQIVND (reference sequence). Trimming shortened V by 4 bases and J by 2 bases, and 15 bases separated the two germline ends. The CDR3 region is CASSRVQGGPGANVLTF. The CDR3 DNA reads as TGTGCCAGTAGTAGGGTGCAGGGGGGTCCTGGGGCCAACGTCCTGACTTTC.

The CDR3 nucleotides are TGCGCCAGCAGCCAAGGTGGGGGGTACGTTAACTATGGCTACACCTTC. Its translation is CASSQGGGYVNYGYTF. The chain is built from TRBV4-1 and TRBJ1-2; D perhaps matches TRBD1 (5 bases). Germline V gene sequence: CDR1 MGHRA, CDR2 YSYEKL. This CDR3 contains 16 residues. V lost 1 base and J 1 base, leaving 13 bases between the germline ends.

Only one count was recorded for this clone. J is TRBJ2-2 and V is TRBV10-2; 8 positions match TRBD2. CDR3 length equals 15 residues. V was clipped by 5 bases and J by 1 base; unmatched bases: 3. The germline V gene has CDR1 WSHSY and CDR2 SAAADI. Written as DNA, the CDR3 is TGCGCCAGCAGTCTAACTAGCGGGAACACCGGGGAGCTGTTTTTT. It yields the protein CASSLTSGNTGELFF.

V and J are TRBV4-1 and TRBJ1-6, with D possibly being TRBD1 (5 bases). Germline loops: CDR1 MGHRA, CDR2 YSYEKL. Trimming shortened V by 7 bases and J by 8 bases, and 24 bases separated the two germline ends. The CDR3 spans 17 residues. The CDR3 DNA reads TGCGCCAGCAAACCCATCGGGCAGGGCCGACCGGATTCACCCCTCCACTTT. Translation gives CASKPIGQGRPDSPLHF.

V gene TRBV5-6 combines with J gene TRBJ1-1; D perhaps matches TRBD1 (5 bases). Germline CDR1 SGHDT, CDR2 YYEEEE. V was clipped by 5 bases and J by 5 bases, with 16 bases between them. This CDR3 has 14 residues. DNA of the CDR3: TGTGCCAGCAGGGGGGGTATTCTTGAAACTGAAGCTTTCTTT. Translating gives CASRGGILETEAFF.

V gene TRBV3-1 (or the pseudogene TRBV3-2) combines with J gene TRBJ1-3, with D possibly being TRBD1 (5 bases). CDR3 length: 14 amino acids. Looked up from germline, CDR1 is LGHDT and CDR2 is YNNKEL (reference sequence). V was pared by 7 bases and J by 5 bases, with 15 bases between. DNA of the CDR3: TGTGCCAGCACCACGGCGCAGGGCAGAAACACCATATATTTT. Translating gives CASTTAQGRNTIYF.

The chain combines TRBV29-1 with TRBJ2-7; D is undetermined. Germline CDR1 reads SQVTM; CDR2 reads ANQGSEA. Trimming stripped 3 bases from V and 1 base from J, with 7 bases between. This CDR3 is 12 amino acids long. The CDR3 nucleotides are TGCAGCGTTGATTCGCTATCCTACGAGCAGTACGTC. Encoded protein: CSVDSLSYEQYV.

This clone was detected only a few times. The rearrangement joins TRBV24-1 to TRBJ2-7; unclear D gene. The CDR3 covers 12 residues. Germline V gene data show CDR1 as KGHDR and CDR2 as SFDVKD. The ends were cut back, 10 bases at V and 11 bases at J, with 20 bases in the middle. This CDR3 reads CATPRLPIAKYV. As DNA, the CDR3 is TGTGCCACGCCGCGTCTACCAATTGCCAAGTACGTC.